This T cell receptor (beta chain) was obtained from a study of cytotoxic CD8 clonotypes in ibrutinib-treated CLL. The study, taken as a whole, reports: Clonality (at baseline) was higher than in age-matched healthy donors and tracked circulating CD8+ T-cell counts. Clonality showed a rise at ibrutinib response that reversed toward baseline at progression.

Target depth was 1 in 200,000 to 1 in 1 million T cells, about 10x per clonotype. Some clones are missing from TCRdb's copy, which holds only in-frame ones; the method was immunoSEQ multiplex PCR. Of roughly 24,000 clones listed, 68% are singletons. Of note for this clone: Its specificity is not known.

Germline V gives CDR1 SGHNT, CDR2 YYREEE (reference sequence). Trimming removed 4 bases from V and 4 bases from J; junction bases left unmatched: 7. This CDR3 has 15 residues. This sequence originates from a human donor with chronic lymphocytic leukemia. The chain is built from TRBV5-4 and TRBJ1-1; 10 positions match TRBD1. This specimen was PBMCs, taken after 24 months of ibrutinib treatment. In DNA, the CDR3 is TGTGCCAGCAGCGCCGCCGGGACAGGGGTCACTGAAGCTTTCTTT. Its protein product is CASSAAGTGVTEAFF.